A selection of T cell receptor beta chains follows, all from one sample in a study of radiation and T cells in renal cell carcinoma. The assay was immunoSEQ multiplex PCR, and TCRdb's table has in-frame clones only and misses some. This sample has 60,000 to 80,000 clones, with over 80% found just once. Specimen: blood, collected from a patient whose treatment included radiotherapy and nephrectomy. The source is a man aged 55 to 70 with renal cell carcinoma. Each CDR3 is given with its conserved first and last residue. D genes are given only for firm matches. A clone size is listed for some rows: how often the clone was seen (once, few, many), or a class if it is expanded.

abundance	d_gene	v_gene	j_gene	CDR3aa	CDR3nt
NA	NA	TRBV15	TRBJ2-1	CATSRDQGRGYNEQFF	TGTGCCACCAGCAGAGATCAGGGTAGGGGATACAATGAGCAGTTCTTC
NA	NA	TRBV19	TRBJ2-3	CASAVADTQYF	TGTGCCAGTGCGGTTGCAGATACGCAGTATTTT
NA	NA	TRBV7-9	TRBJ2-2	CASTTNTGELFF	TGTGCCAGCACGACGAACACCGGGGAGCTGTTTTTT
NA	TRBD2	TRBV29-1	TRBJ2-1	CSVEGSRGGNEQFF	TGCAGCGTTGAAGGCTCCCGGGGGGGTAATGAGCAGTTCTTC
NA	NA	TRBV7-2	TRBJ2-3	CASSPQAGLTDTQYF	TGTGCCAGCAGCCCACAAGCGGGCCTCACAGATACGCAGTATTTT
few	TRBD2	TRBV7-2	TRBJ2-3	CASSIQGGRAGTDTQYF	TGTGCCAGCAGCATACAAGGAGGGAGGGCGGGGACAGATACGCAGTATTTT
NA	TRBD2	TRBV19	TRBJ2-1	CASSSKPGQGTSGSSNNEQFF	TGTGCCAGTAGTTCAAAACCGGGACAGGGGACTAGCGGGAGTTCGAACAATGAGCAGTTCTTC
NA	NA	TRBV19	TRBJ1-1	CASRPTGLNTEAFF	TGTGCCAGTAGACCGACAGGACTGAACACTGAAGCTTTCTTT
NA	TRBD2	TRBV7-9	TRBJ2-5	CASTSFGVSSGRTETQYF	TGTGCCAGCACCTCTTTCGGGGTTTCTAGCGGGAGAACGGAGACCCAGTACTTC
NA	NA	TRBV19	TRBJ1-5	CASSYTGSNQPQHF	TGTGCCAGTAGTTACACAGGTAGCAATCAGCCCCAGCATTTT
NA	TRBD1	TRBV5-6	TRBJ2-7	CASSLGWRQGTYEQYF	TGTGCCAGCAGCTTGGGGTGGCGACAGGGGACCTACGAGCAGTACTTC
NA	TRBD1	TRBV18	TRBJ1-1	CASSPGTGGGEAFF	TGTGCCAGCTCACCAGGAACAGGGGGCGGTGAAGCTTTCTTT
NA	TRBD2	TRBV27	TRBJ2-7	CASSLYDGRASYEQYF	TGTGCCAGCAGTTTATACGACGGGAGGGCCTCGTACGAGCAGTACTTC
NA	NA	TRBV6-5	TRBJ1-1	CASTLTGGYKKAFF	TGTGCCAGCACCCTTACGGGAGGCTACAAGAAAGCTTTCTTT
NA	NA	TRBV19	TRBJ2-3	CASSLSTDTQYF	TGTGCCAGTAGTCTCTCCACAGATACGCAGTATTTT
NA	NA	TRBV29-1	TRBJ2-1	CSAAVHSVYNEQFF	TGCAGCGCTGCCGTCCATAGTGTTTACAATGAGCAGTTCTTC
NA	NA	TRBV2	TRBJ2-7	CASTAQTYEQYF	TGTGCCAGCACAGCCCAAACCTACGAGCAGTACTTC
NA	NA	TRBV9	TRBJ2-7	CASSVGGSGAYEQYF	TGTGCCAGCAGCGTAGGGGGTAGCGGAGCCTACGAGCAGTACTTC
NA	NA	TRBV29-1	TRBJ2-4	CSVENGQQYF	TGCAGCGTTGAAAACGGACAGCAGTACTTC
NA	NA	TRBV4-3	TRBJ1-2	CASSQDAVDYGYTF	TGCGCCAGCAGCCAAGATGCTGTGGACTATGGCTACACCTTC
NA	TRBD1	TRBV6-1	TRBJ2-7	CASSVAGGAYEQYF	TGTGCCAGCAGTGTCGCAGGGGGCGCATACGAGCAGTACTTC
few	TRBD1	TRBV4-3	TRBJ1-3	CASSQPSRDRVNTIYF	TGCGCCAGCAGCCAACCTTCCCGGGACAGGGTGAACACCATATATTTT
once	TRBD2	TRBV7-9	TRBJ2-1	CASSLGTMGDEQFF	TGTGCCAGCAGCCTCGGGACTATGGGGGATGAGCAGTTCTTC
few	TRBD2	TRBV7-2	TRBJ2-1	CASSTGLAGNEQFF	TGTGCCAGCAGCACGGGACTAGCGGGCAATGAGCAGTTCTTC
NA	NA	TRBV2	TRBJ2-5	CASSEGLPGKGETQYF	TGTGCCAGCAGTGAAGGACTGCCAGGAAAGGGGGAGACCCAGTACTTC
NA	TRBD2	TRBV5-1	TRBJ2-1	CASSLGLARNNEQFF	TGCGCCAGCAGCTTAGGACTAGCCCGAAACAATGAGCAGTTCTTC
once	TRBD2	TRBV5-4	TRBJ2-7	CASSPGLAGVAYEQYF	TGTGCCAGCAGCCCGGGACTAGCGGGAGTTGCCTACGAGCAGTACTTC
NA	NA	TRBV25-1	TRBJ2-3	CASRNTGVLAGDTQYF	TGTGCCAGCAGGAATACCGGGGTACTGGCGGGGGATACGCAGTATTTT
NA	NA	TRBV19	TRBJ2-5	CASSGTAQETQYF	TGTGCCAGTAGTGGAACAGCCCAAGAGACCCAGTACTTC
NA	TRBD1	TRBV29-1	TRBJ1-2	CSVEDPLTGGYYGYTF	TGCAGCGTTGAAGACCCTTTGACAGGGGGTTACTATGGCTACACCTTC
NA	TRBD2	TRBV18	TRBJ2-5	CASSLGTSAQETQYF	TGTGCCAGCTCGCTTGGGACTAGCGCTCAAGAGACCCAGTACTTC
NA	NA	TRBV19	TRBJ2-5	CASSIRADQETQYF	TGTGCCAGTAGTATTCGGGCCGACCAAGAGACCCAGTACTTC
few	TRBD1	TRBV28	TRBJ1-4	CASSLDRVGKLFF	TGTGCCAGCAGTCTCGACAGGGTAGGAAAACTGTTTTTT
NA	TRBD1	TRBV6-5	TRBJ1-1	CASSYALTGLNTEAFF	TGTGCCAGCAGTTACGCCTTGACAGGGTTGAACACTGAAGCTTTCTTT
many	TRBD1	TRBV7-2	TRBJ1-1	CASSYAGGNTEAFF	TGTGCCAGCAGCTACGCAGGGGGAAACACTGAAGCTTTCTTT
NA	NA	TRBV7-9	TRBJ2-5	CASSLAAGQRETQYF	TGTGCCAGCAGCTTAGCGGCGGGACAGAGAGAGACCCAGTACTTC
NA	NA	TRBV15	TRBJ1-4	CATSRGFSNEKLFF	TGTGCCACCAGCCGGGGGTTTAGTAATGAAAAACTGTTTTTT
NA	TRBD2	TRBV11-2	TRBJ2-5	CASSSTGTSGRRETQYF	TGTGCCAGCAGCTCTACCGGGACTAGCGGGAGGAGGGAGACCCAGTACTTC
NA	TRBD2	TRBV4-3	TRBJ2-1	CASSQFGLAGGNEQFF	TGCGCCAGCAGCCAATTTGGACTAGCGGGAGGCAATGAGCAGTTCTTC
NA	NA	TRBV18	TRBJ1-4	CASSRETGPTNEKLFF	TGTGCCAGCTCACGAGAAACAGGGCCAACTAATGAAAAACTGTTTTTT
NA	NA	TRBV6-6	TRBJ2-7	CASRKDLYEQYF	TGTGCCAGCAGGAAGGACCTCTACGAGCAGTACTTC
NA	TRBD2	TRBV11-1	TRBJ2-3	CASSLTSGTDTQYF	TGTGCCAGCAGCTTGACTAGCGGCACAGATACGCAGTATTTT
NA	NA	TRBV9	TRBJ1-1	CASSPPSWGFEAFF	TGTGCCAGCAGCCCCCCCAGCTGGGGCTTTGAAGCTTTCTTT
NA	NA	TRBV4-2	TRBJ1-4	CASSQDDEGGEKLFF	TGTGCCAGCAGCCAAGATGACGAGGGCGGGGAAAAACTGTTTTTT
NA	TRBD2	TRBV6-5	TRBJ2-7	CASSLGTSGTYEQYF	TGTGCCAGCAGCCTCGGGACTAGCGGGACCTACGAGCAGTACTTC
NA	NA	TRBV6-5	TRBJ2-6	CASSRRGGANVLTF	TGTGCCAGCAGTAGGAGGGGTGGGGCCAACGTCCTGACTTTC
few	NA	TRBV5-1	TRBJ2-6	CASSLDGAGANVLTF	TGCGCCAGCAGCTTAGACGGGGCTGGGGCCAACGTCCTGACTTTC
NA	TRBD1	TRBV5-6	TRBJ2-7	CASSFAGQGDYEQYF	TGTGCCAGCAGCTTCGCCGGACAGGGGGATTACGAGCAGTACTTC
NA	TRBD1	TRBV4-1	TRBJ2-3	CASSQGPGQPSTDTQYF	TGCGCCAGCAGCCAGGGACCGGGACAGCCTAGCACAGATACGCAGTATTTT
NA	NA	TRBV20-1	TRBJ2-7	CSAPELYEQYF	TGCAGTGCTCCTGAGCTCTACGAGCAGTACTTC